These T cell receptor beta chains were read from a single sample in a study of identical twins. MiXCR, applied by TCRdb to the 5' RACE reads, yields one record per CDR3 protein. The sample lists approximately 890,000 distinct CDR3 sequences, around 12% seen once, with around 1.5% in the top ten. The sample was also linked to a second study, of yellow fever vaccine responses in identical twins.

The sample comprised PBMCs. These receptors were taken from a woman aged 18-35 years in good health. CDR3s include the opening cysteine and the closing phenylalanine or tryptophan. Each record gives: D gene, V gene, J gene, clone size, CDR3 length, CDR3 protein, CDR3 DNA. D genes are given only for firm matches. Some rows have no size entry. The others give once, few or many, or a class for an expanded clone.

TRBD2	TRBV24-1	TRBJ2-3	-	16	CATSDFIAGGPDTQYF	TGTGCCACCAGTGATTTTATAGCGGGAGGCCCAGATACGCAGTATTTT
TRBD1	TRBV5-8	TRBJ2-7	many	15	CASSLGGQDHHEQYF	TGTGCCAGCAGCCTCGGGGGACAGGATCACCACGAGCAGTACTTC
-	TRBV6-5	TRBJ2-1	-	18	CASSYPRGSSGFDGEQFF	TGTGCCAGCAGTTACCCTCGGGGTAGTTCGGGGTTCGACGGTGAGCAGTTCTTC
TRBD1	TRBV28	TRBJ2-1	few	15	CASSLPAGQGNEQFF	TGTGCCAGCAGTTTACCGGCGGGACAGGGCAATGAGCAGTTCTTC
-	TRBV5-5	TRBJ1-1	-	13	CASSFLGDTEAFF	TGTGCCAGCAGCTTTTTGGGGGACACTGAAGCTTTCTTT
TRBD1	TRBV5-6	TRBJ2-2	-	16	CASSLGTGIIRGELFF	TGTGCCAGCAGCTTGGGGACAGGGATAATTCGCGGGGAGCTGTTTTTT
TRBD2	TRBV7-8	TRBJ2-1	-	15	CASSWVAGGRDEQFF	TGTGCCAGCAGCTGGGTAGCGGGGGGCCGGGATGAGCAGTTCTTC
TRBD2	TRBV15	TRBJ2-3	few	14	CATRERGGTDTQYF	TGTGCCACCAGGGAACGGGGGGGCACAGATACGCAGTATTTT
-	TRBV12-3/TRBV12-4	TRBJ1-1	-	13	CASSTQENTEAFF	TGTGCCAGCAGTACTCAGGAGAACACTGAAGCTTTCTTT
-	TRBV11-2	TRBJ2-5	-	12	CASRGISETQYF	TGTGCCAGCAGGGGAATTTCAGAGACCCAGTACTTC
-	TRBV2	TRBJ2-7	few	14	CASTQEGLNYEQYF	TGTGCCAGCACCCAGGAAGGACTAAACTACGAGCAGTACTTC
-	TRBV7-3	TRBJ2-5	many	13	CASSSSPQETQYF	TGTGCCAGCAGCTCTAGCCCTCAAGAGACCCAGTACTTC
TRBD2	TRBV6-1	TRBJ2-2	many	16	CASRARTSGRIGELFF	TGTGCCAGCAGAGCCCGGACTAGCGGGAGAATTGGGGAGCTGTTTTTT
-	TRBV5-1	TRBJ2-3	-	14	CASSLATYTDTQYF	TGCGCCAGCAGCTTGGCTACTTACACAGATACGCAGTATTTT
TRBD1	TRBV5-1	TRBJ2-7	few	16	CASSYSRTGGNYEQYF	TGCGCCAGCAGCTATTCCCGGACAGGGGGGAACTACGAGCAGTACTTC
TRBD2	TRBV11-2	TRBJ2-1	few	19	CASSLDPWTSGGPYNEQFF	TGTGCCAGCAGCTTAGACCCTTGGACTAGCGGGGGGCCATACAATGAGCAGTTCTTC
-	TRBV16	TRBJ1-1	many	14	CASSHGGVNTEAFF	TGTGCCAGCAGCCATGGGGGGGTTAACACTGAAGCTTTCTTT
TRBD2	TRBV13	TRBJ2-1	-	18	CASSPRELAGDPYNEQFF	TGTGCCAGCAGCCCTCGAGAGCTGGCGGGAGACCCCTACAATGAGCAGTTCTTC
-	TRBV27	TRBJ2-1	few	14	CASSLSVTGDSSFF	TGTGCCAGCAGTTTATCGGTGACTGGGGATTCTAGCTTCTTC
-	TRBV5-6	TRBJ2-3	few	16	CASSSTGTRRTDTQYF	TGTGCCAGCAGCTCTACCGGGACGAGACGCACAGATACGCAGTATTTT
-	TRBV10-3	TRBJ1-1	few	13	CATFLQGSTEAFF	TGTGCCACCTTCCTCCAAGGCTCCACTGAAGCTTTCTTT
-	TRBV29-1	TRBJ2-1	few	11	CSVSTTNEQFF	TGCAGCGTCAGTACAACCAATGAGCAGTTCTTC
-	TRBV4-1	TRBJ1-1	few	15	CASSQVGREATEAFF	TGCGCCAGCAGCCAAGTTGGCAGGGAGGCCACTGAAGCTTTCTTT
-	TRBV4-2	TRBJ2-1	-	15	CASSQVVTTDNEQFF	TGTGCCAGCAGCCAAGTCGTGACTACGGACAATGAGCAGTTCTTC
-	TRBV15	TRBJ1-5	few	15	CATSRDKGAGQPQHF	TGTGCCACCAGCAGAGATAAAGGGGCCGGTCAGCCCCAGCATTTT
-	TRBV14	TRBJ1-4	-	16	CASSPSVADHNEKLFF	TGTGCCAGCAGCCCAAGCGTGGCCGATCATAATGAAAAACTGTTTTTT
-	TRBV12-5	TRBJ2-1	-	14	CASVPWGSYNEQFF	TGTGCTAGTGTCCCCTGGGGATCCTACAATGAGCAGTTCTTC
-	TRBV6-5	TRBJ2-2	few	11	CASTIAGELFF	TGTGCCAGCACCATAGCCGGGGAGCTGTTTTTT
TRBD2	TRBV10-3	TRBJ2-3	few	16	CAISESARGAADTQYF	TGTGCCATCAGTGAGTCCGCGCGGGGGGCCGCAGATACGCAGTATTTT
TRBD2	TRBV5-8	TRBJ2-3	-	16	CASSLELATSTDTQYF	TGTGCCAGCAGCTTGGAACTAGCGACTAGCACAGATACGCAGTATTTT
TRBD1	TRBV14	TRBJ1-6	-	15	CASSHLDRDDSPLHF	TGTGCCAGCAGCCACCTTGACAGGGATGATTCACCCCTCCACTTT
-	TRBV5-6	TRBJ1-1	few	15	CASSAVGSGGTEAFF	TGTGCCAGCAGCGCGGTCGGGAGCGGGGGCACTGAAGCTTTCTTT
-	TRBV24-1	TRBJ2-2	many	14	CATSDYPNTGELFF	TGTGCCACCTCGGACTACCCGAACACCGGGGAGCTGTTTTTT
TRBD2	TRBV6-1	TRBJ2-1	few	13	CASAGLAGNEQFF	TGTGCCAGCGCTGGGTTAGCGGGAAATGAGCAGTTCTTC
-	TRBV5-1	TRBJ2-7	few	15	CASSLRWDPTYEQYF	TGCGCCAGCAGCTTGAGATGGGACCCCACCTACGAGCAGTACTTC
-	TRBV21-1	TRBJ1-2	-	11	CASSTVDGYTF	TGTGCCAGCAGCACAGTGGATGGCTACACCTTC
-	TRBV2	TRBJ2-5	few	15	CASSGAKGSMETQYF	TGTGCCAGCAGTGGAGCTAAGGGTTCGATGGAGACCCAGTACTTC
-	TRBV20-1	TRBJ2-1	few	14	CSASPGRSYNEQFF	TGCAGTGCTAGCCCGGGGCGGTCCTACAATGAGCAGTTCTTC
TRBD1	TRBV12-3/TRBV12-4	TRBJ2-7	-	13	CASKGRGSYEQYF	TGTGCCAGCAAGGGCAGGGGGAGCTACGAGCAGTACTTC
-	TRBV5-1	TRBJ2-1	-	15	CASSLDGRNDNEQFF	TGCGCCAGCAGCTTGGATGGACGCAATGACAATGAGCAGTTCTTC
-	TRBV6-1	TRBJ1-2	-	15	CASSDPQGWVYGYTF	TGTGCCAGCAGTGACCCCCAGGGATGGGTCTATGGCTACACCTTC